The rows below give T cell receptor beta chains drawn from one sample of a study of cytomegalovirus exposure and HLA in healthy donors. The protocol was immunoSEQ multiplex PCR, while the TCRdb copy is restricted to in-frame clones and leaves out a portion. The table shows fewer than 150,000 clones, with over 65% occurring only once. Sequenced material: PBMCs. These receptors were taken from a woman aged 40 to 49 in good health and CMV-seropositive. Both conserved end residues are part of each CDR3. The D gene is left open where the match is weak. Only some rows state a clone size, as once, few, many or a class for expanded clones.

V	size	J	D	DNA	CDR3
TRBV7-2	.	TRBJ1-1	TRBD1	TGTGCCAGCAACTTACAGGGGAGCACTGAAGCTTTCTTT	CASNLQGSTEAFF
TRBV6-6	.	TRBJ2-7	.	TGTGCCAGCAGTTATCCGAGGAACGAGCAGTACTTC	CASSYPRNEQYF
TRBV4-3	.	TRBJ2-2	TRBD2	TGCGCCAGCAGCCAAGGTAGCGGGTACACCGGGGAGCTGTTTTTT	CASSQGSGYTGELFF
TRBV1	.	TRBJ1-5	.	TGCACCAGCAGCCGACACCCCACAGGGGGGCGCAATCAGCCCCAGCATTTT	CTSSRHPTGGRNQPQHF
TRBV6-1	.	TRBJ2-1	TRBD2	TGTGCCAGCAGTATTAGCGGGAGGGCCGAAAATGAGCAGTTCTTC	CASSISGRAENEQFF
TRBV5-1	.	TRBJ2-7	.	TGCGCCAGCAGCTTGAGGACAGTTTCCTACGAGCAGTACTTC	CASSLRTVSYEQYF
TRBV29-1	once	TRBJ2-7	TRBD2	TGCAGCGTTCGACCGGGACTAGCGGGCGAGCAGTACTTC	CSVRPGLAGEQYF
TRBV19	.	TRBJ1-3	.	TGTGCCAGTAGTATAAGGGGCAGGGCTGGAAACACCATATATTTT	CASSIRGRAGNTIYF
TRBV7-2	once	TRBJ1-5	.	TGTGCCAGCAGCTTAGTTCGGACTATCCGGCCCCAGCATTTT	CASSLVRTIRPQHF
TRBV7-2	.	TRBJ2-7	.	TGTGCCAGCAGCTCCGACATTCCTCTCTACGAGCAGTACTTC	CASSSDIPLYEQYF
TRBV18	.	TRBJ1-5	TRBD1	TGTGCCAGCTCACACGGACAGGGCGATCAGCCCCAGCATTTT	CASSHGQGDQPQHF
TRBV5-1	.	TRBJ1-2	TRBD1	TGCGCCAGCAGCTCCGGACAGGCCAACTATGGCTACACCTTC	CASSSGQANYGYTF
TRBV6-5	few	TRBJ2-6	TRBD2	TGTGCCAGCGGGGCGGGAGTAACTGGGGCCAACGTCCTGACTTTC	CASGAGVTGANVLTF
TRBV2	.	TRBJ1-1	.	TGTGCCAGCAGTAGGCAGGGGATGGAAACTGAAGCTTTCTTT	CASSRQGMETEAFF
TRBV19	.	TRBJ1-2	.	TGTGCCAGTAGTTCGGACAGCAGAAACCTTCTGGGCTACACCTTC	CASSSDSRNLLGYTF
TRBV5-5	.	TRBJ2-2	TRBD1	TGTGCCAGCAGCTTCGACAGGGTGAGCACCGGGGAGCTGTTTTTT	CASSFDRVSTGELFF
TRBV10-3	once	TRBJ1-4	TRBD1	TGTGCCATCAGTGAGAGTATCTTTGGGACAGGGGTATTTTCTAATGAAAAACTGTTTTTT	CAISESIFGTGVFSNEKLFF
TRBV6-1	.	TRBJ1-5	.	TGTGCCAGCCTTGCAGGTGATTCTAGCAATCAGCCCCAGCATTTT	CASLAGDSSNQPQHF
TRBV7-6	.	TRBJ2-7	TRBD1	TGTGCCAGCAGCTTAACGCCGGGACAGGGTTTGGAGCAGTACTTC	CASSLTPGQGLEQYF
TRBV21-1	.	TRBJ2-7	.	TGTGCCAGCAGCAGTGTCCTAGGACGGCAGGGTTACGAGCAGTACTTC	CASSSVLGRQGYEQYF
TRBV19	.	TRBJ2-3	TRBD2	TGTGCCAGTAGTATCGACGGGGGGGGCACAGATACGCAGTATTTT	CASSIDGGGTDTQYF
TRBV5-1	.	TRBJ1-1	TRBD1	TGCGCCAGCAGTCTGACCGGGACAGGGGGTTTACTGAACACTGAAGCTTTCTTT	CASSLTGTGGLLNTEAFF
TRBV25-1	.	TRBJ1-2	.	TGTGCCAGCAAGAAAGGGGAACTCAATGGCTACACCTTC	CASKKGELNGYTF
TRBV30	.	TRBJ1-4	TRBD1	TGTGCCTGGGCCAAAGGACAGGGGAACGAAAAACTGTTTTTT	CAWAKGQGNEKLFF
TRBV4-2	.	TRBJ2-1	TRBD2	TGTGCCAGCAGCCAGGGGACTAGCGGGAGCAATGAGCAGTTCTTC	CASSQGTSGSNEQFF
TRBV4-2	.	TRBJ2-7	.	TGTGCCAGCAGCCAAGTAGCGGATACCTACGAGCAGTACTTC	CASSQVADTYEQYF
TRBV25-1	.	TRBJ2-1	TRBD1	TGTGCCACCACCACAGGGGGCTCCTACAATGAGCAGTTCTTC	CATTTGGSYNEQFF
TRBV7-2	.	TRBJ1-5	.	TGTGCCAGCAGCGCCCACAGGGCAAGCAATCAGCCCCAGCATTTT	CASSAHRASNQPQHF
TRBV19	.	TRBJ2-1	.	TGTGCCAGTAAAGTGGGCCGCTCCTACAATGAGCAGTTCTTC	CASKVGRSYNEQFF
TRBV19	.	TRBJ2-1	TRBD1	TGTGCCAGTAGTATCAGGACAGGGAGCCTCCACTCCTACAATGAGCAGTTCTTC	CASSIRTGSLHSYNEQFF
TRBV5-1	few	TRBJ2-7	TRBD1	TGCGCCAGCAGCTTCTCCGGGACAGGGGGCGACGAGCAGTACTTC	CASSFSGTGGDEQYF
TRBV7-9	.	TRBJ1-2	.	TGTGCCAGCAGCCCCCCCGGGGGGCAGCCCAACTATGGCTACACCTTC	CASSPPGGQPNYGYTF
TRBV7-9	few	TRBJ2-3	TRBD2	TGTGCCAGCAGCCCAAGCGGGGGGGGAACAGATACGCAGTATTTT	CASSPSGGGTDTQYF
TRBV4-1	.	TRBJ1-2	TRBD1	TGCGCCAGCAGCCCCCAACAGGGGAGCTATGGCTACACCTTC	CASSPQQGSYGYTF
TRBV5-6	.	TRBJ2-7	.	TGTGCCAGCAGCTTACCCGGGAAATACTACGAGCAGTACTTC	CASSLPGKYYEQYF
TRBV30	few	TRBJ2-5	.	TGTGCCTGGAGTGGTGGTCAGGGGGGCCAAGAGACCCAGTACTTC	CAWSGGQGGQETQYF
TRBV15	.	TRBJ1-1	.	TGTGCCACCAGCAGAGGACAGGCGGGCTTTGCGAACACTGAAGCTTTCTTT	CATSRGQAGFANTEAFF
TRBV7-9	.	TRBJ1-1	.	TGTGCCAGCAGCCTCAAAAGACAAGAAGCTTTCTTT	CASSLKRQEAFF
TRBV7-2	few	TRBJ1-2	TRBD1	TGTGCCAGCAGCTCGGGACAGAACTATGGCTACACCTTC	CASSSGQNYGYTF
TRBV6-5	.	TRBJ1-1	TRBD1	TGTGCCAGCAGTTCCGGCCAGGGGGGAAACACTGAAGCTTTCTTT	CASSSGQGGNTEAFF
TRBV7-2	.	TRBJ1-2	TRBD1	TGTGCCAGCAGCCGGGACAGGAGTAACTATGGCTACACCTTC	CASSRDRSNYGYTF
TRBV9	.	TRBJ2-2	TRBD2	TGTGCCAGCAGCGTCGGTCGGACTAGCGGGGCGAACACCGGGGAGCTGTTTTTT	CASSVGRTSGANTGELFF
TRBV15	.	TRBJ1-2	.	TGTGCCACCAGCAGAGATCGTGGCCAGGGTTTTAGGTATGGCTACACCTTC	CATSRDRGQGFRYGYTF
TRBV6-1	.	TRBJ2-7	TRBD2	TGTGCCAGCATGGAGGCCAGCGGGAGAGTTGAGCAGTACTTC	CASMEASGRVEQYF